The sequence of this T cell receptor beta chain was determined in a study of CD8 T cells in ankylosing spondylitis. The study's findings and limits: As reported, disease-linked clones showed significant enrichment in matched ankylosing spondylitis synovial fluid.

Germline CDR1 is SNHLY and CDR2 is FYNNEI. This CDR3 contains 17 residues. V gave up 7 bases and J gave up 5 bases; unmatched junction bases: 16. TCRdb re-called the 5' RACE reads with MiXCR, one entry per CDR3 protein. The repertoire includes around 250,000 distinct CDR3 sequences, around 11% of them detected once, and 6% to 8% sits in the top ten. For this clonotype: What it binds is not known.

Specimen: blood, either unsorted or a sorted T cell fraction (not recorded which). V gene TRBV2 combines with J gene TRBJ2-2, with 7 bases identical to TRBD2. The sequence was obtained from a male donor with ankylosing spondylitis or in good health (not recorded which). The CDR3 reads CASTGAPASGGTGELFF. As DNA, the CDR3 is TGTGCCAGCACCGGAGCGCCCGCTTCCGGGGGGACCGGGGAGCTGTTTTTT.